This T cell receptor (beta chain) was sequenced for a study of breast tumors, draining lymph nodes, adjacent tissues. Overall study findings and caveats: Tumor repertoires ranked between lymph nodes and nontumor tissue in diversity, with V and J gene preferences. Data fit most tumor T cells coming from lymph node, expanding in tumor. Tumor T cell lymph node origin was a supported hypothesis, not proven.

Samples came from axillary lymph nodes draining the breast cancer. A note on this clonotype: Its target is unknown.

TCRdb processed the multiplex PCR reads anew with MiXCR; each CDR3 protein has one entry. Of some 120,000 distinct CDR3 sequences in the sample, just under 20% were seen once. The germline V gene encodes CDR1 SGHAT and CDR2 FQNNGV. Trimming cost V 3 bases and J 4 bases, with 13 bases left between them. This CDR3 spans 15 amino acids. The sequence was obtained from a female donor with breast cancer. Some clones in this sample may be carry-over from other donors' samples. The chain couples TRBV11-2 to TRBJ2-1; D may be TRBD1 or TRBD2 (6 bases each). Material for sequencing was axillary lymph node tissue. The CDR3 DNA reads TGTGCCAGCAGCTTCCGGGGGCAGGGGTACAATGAGCAGTTCTTC. Amino acids: CASSFRGQGYNEQFF.